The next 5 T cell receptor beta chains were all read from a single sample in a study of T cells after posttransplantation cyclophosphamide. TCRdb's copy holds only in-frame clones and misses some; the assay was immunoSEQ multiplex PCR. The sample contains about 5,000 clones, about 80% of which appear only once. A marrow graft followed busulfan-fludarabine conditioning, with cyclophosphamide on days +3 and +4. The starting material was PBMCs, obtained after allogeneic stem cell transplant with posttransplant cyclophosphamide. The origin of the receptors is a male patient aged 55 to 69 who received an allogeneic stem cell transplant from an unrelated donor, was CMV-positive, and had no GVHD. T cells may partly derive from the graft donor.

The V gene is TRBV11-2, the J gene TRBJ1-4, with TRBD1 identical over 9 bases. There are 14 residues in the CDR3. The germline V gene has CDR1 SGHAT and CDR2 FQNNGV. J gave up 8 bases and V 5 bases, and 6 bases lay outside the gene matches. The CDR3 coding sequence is TGTGCCAGCAGCCAACAGGGGGCTGGCGAAAAACTGTTTTTT. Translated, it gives CASSQQGAGEKLFF.

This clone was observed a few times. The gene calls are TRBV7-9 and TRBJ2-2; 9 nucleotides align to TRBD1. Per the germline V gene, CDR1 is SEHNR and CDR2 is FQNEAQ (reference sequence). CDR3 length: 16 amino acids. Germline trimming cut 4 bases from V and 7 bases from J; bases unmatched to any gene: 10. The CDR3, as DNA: TGTGCCAGCAGCTCCGAAACAGGGGGCGTCGGCGGGGAGCTGTTTTTT. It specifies CASSSETGGVGGELFF.

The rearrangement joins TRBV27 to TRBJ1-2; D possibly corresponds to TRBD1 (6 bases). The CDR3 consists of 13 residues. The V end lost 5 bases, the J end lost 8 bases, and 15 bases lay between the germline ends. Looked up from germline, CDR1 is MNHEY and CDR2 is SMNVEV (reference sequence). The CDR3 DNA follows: TGTGCCAGCAGTATAAAAACAGGGTGGGGCTACACCTTC. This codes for CASSIKTGWGYTF.

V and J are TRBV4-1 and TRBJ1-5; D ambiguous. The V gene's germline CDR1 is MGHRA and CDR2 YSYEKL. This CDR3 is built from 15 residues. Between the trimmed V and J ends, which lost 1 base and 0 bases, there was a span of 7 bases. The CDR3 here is CASSQAEASNQPQHF. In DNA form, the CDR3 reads TGCGCCAGCAGCCAAGCTGAGGCTAGCAATCAGCCCCAGCATTTT.

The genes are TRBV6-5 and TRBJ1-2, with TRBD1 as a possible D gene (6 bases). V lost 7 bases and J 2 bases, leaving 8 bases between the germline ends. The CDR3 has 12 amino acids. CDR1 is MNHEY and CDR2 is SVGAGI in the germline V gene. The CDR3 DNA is TGTGCCAGCAAAGGACAGAACTATGGCTACACCTTC. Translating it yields CASKGQNYGYTF.